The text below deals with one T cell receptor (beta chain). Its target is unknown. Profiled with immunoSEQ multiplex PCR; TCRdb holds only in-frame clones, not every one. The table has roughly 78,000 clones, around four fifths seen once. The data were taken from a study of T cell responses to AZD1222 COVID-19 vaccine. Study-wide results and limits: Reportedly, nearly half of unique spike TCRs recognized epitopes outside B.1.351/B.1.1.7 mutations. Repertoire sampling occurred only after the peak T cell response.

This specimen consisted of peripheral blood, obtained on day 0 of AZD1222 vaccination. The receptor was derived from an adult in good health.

DNA for the CDR3: TGTGCCAGCAGCAAGCGGGACTCTGGAAACACCATATATTTT. Translating it yields CASSKRDSGNTIYF. This chain connects TRBV5-4 to TRBJ1-3; D remains ambiguous. Trimming took 4 bases from V and 0 from J, leaving 8 bases between them. Germline CDR1 SGHNT, CDR2 YYREEE (reference sequence). The CDR3 loop spans 14 amino acids.